The sequence of this T cell receptor beta chain was determined in a study of Graves' ophthalmopathy and Graves' hyperthyroidism. Across the whole study: The blood sample was drawn at first diagnosis and before any treatment.

Patients in the hyperthyroidism group, adults aged 18 to 65, were newly diagnosed, under 2 months' duration. The PBMCs used were ones drawn from about 9.3 ml of fresh peripheral blood. A word on this clonotype: Its matching antigen is unknown.

Using RNA transcripts, the TCR beta CDR3 regions were amplified. Second-round multiplex PCR came after first-round RT-PCR with HTBI primers. Each CDR3 protein is one row after TCRdb ran MiXCR on the multiplex PCR reads. This table has about 620,000 distinct CDR3 sequences, about a fifth appearing once. Study-level points and caveats: Most expanded clonotypes in thyroid above 0.001 frequency also showed up in blood.

CDR3 length equals 14 residues. Trimming removed 4 bases from V and 5 bases from J, with 14 bases in between. CDR1 MDHEN and CDR2 SYDVKM come from the germline V gene. The sequencing sample was made of peripheral blood. The chain couples TRBV28 to TRBJ2-5; the D is unclear. The source of this sequence is a woman between 18 and 30 years old with stable Graves' hyperthyroidism. Some clones in this sample may be carry-over from other donors' samples. CDR3 amino acids: CASSSLTVFETQYF. Written as DNA, the CDR3 is TGTGCCAGCAGTTCTTTGACCGTTTTTGAGACCCAGTACTTC.